These 32 T cell receptor beta chains were all obtained from the same sample, sequenced in a study of T cell clonality in common variable immunodeficiency. Profiling relied on immunoSEQ multiplex PCR, and the TCRdb table lists in-frame clones only, not all of them. Recorded here are approximately 38,000 clones, none singletons. Study-wide results and caveats: Reportedly, TCR beta sequences from common variable immunodeficiency showed fewer deletions and N-nucleotide insertions.

No antigen has been assigned to these receptors. Sequencing used peripheral blood mononuclear cells. The origin of the receptors is a human donor with common variable immunodeficiency.

In the case of this clone: With the read ending 3 residues before the CDR3 end, the germline J gene is used to fill in that end. The V call is TRBV7-9, the J call TRBJ1-4; 7 positions match TRBD1. The length of the CDR3 is 14 residues. Germline trimming cut 5 bases from V and 8 bases from J; bases unmatched to any gene: 8. Germline CDR1 and CDR2: SEHNR and FQNEAQ (reference sequence). Partial CDR3 DNA: TGTGCCAGCAGCCAGACAGGGTTGGGAGAAAAA. The encoded protein is CASSQTGLGEK. In full, the CDR3 is CASSQTGLGEKLFF.

Of note for this clone: With the read ending 3 residues before the CDR3 end, the germline J gene is used to fill in that end. The chain has TRBV11-2 and TRBJ2-7; no clear D. The V end was cut by 0 bases, the J end by 3 bases, with 9 bases between. The CDR3 has 14 residues. Germline V CDR1 and CDR2: SGHAT, FQNNGV. The CDR3 protein is CASSLDFKGYEQYF. The part of the CDR3 DNA that was read is TGTGCCAGCAGCTTAGATTTTAAGGGCTACGAG.

This clone was recorded many times. The read finishes 3 residues shy of the CDR3 end, and the germline J gene is used to complete it. V is TRBV18 and J is TRBJ2-1; 8 positions match TRBD1. The junction had 6 bases not matched to a gene; V was cut back by 6 bases and J by 2 bases. Germline CDR1 is KGHSH and CDR2 is LQKENI. The CDR3 sequence is 15 residues long. Incomplete CDR3 DNA: TGTGCCAGCTCGTTTGGACAGGGCACCTACAATGAG. It is translated as CASSFGQGTYNE. The whole CDR3 sequence is CASSFGQGTYNEQFF.

This clone was recorded many times. Read sequence stops 3 residues before the CDR3 end, and the germline J gene provides the missing end. The rearrangement uses TRBV19 and TRBJ1-4, with TRBD1 as a possible D gene (6 bases). There are 14 residues in the CDR3. V dropped 8 bases and J dropped 1 base, with 11 bases sitting between them. Germline-derived CDR1 and CDR2 are LNHDA and SQIVND (reference sequence). CDR3 protein: CASGGGRTNEKLFF. The covered CDR3 bases are TGTGCCAGTGGGGGGGGGCGAACTAATGAAAAA.

This clone has only a few counts. The CDR3 end falls 3 residues outside the read, so it is completed with the germline J gene. The V gene is TRBV5-1, the J gene TRBJ1-1, with TRBD1 as a possible D gene (6 bases). V was clipped by 3 bases and J by 1 base, with 10 bases between them. There are 14 residues in the CDR3. From germline, CDR1 is SGHRS and CDR2 YFSETQ. The chain's CDR3 is CASSWGHSNTEAFF. The sequenced CDR3 bases are TGCGCCAGCAGCTGGGGACACTCGAACACTGAA.

To note about this clone: The CDR3 end falls 3 residues outside the read, so it is completed with the germline J gene. The V and J genes are TRBV7-3 and TRBJ1-1; 8 bases are shared with TRBD1. The CDR3 length is 14 residues. From germline, CDR1 is SGHTA and CDR2 FQGTGA. The V gene end was trimmed by 7 bases and the J gene end by 3 bases; junction bases not matched to a gene: 7. The CDR3 protein is CASTSTGVDTEAFF. The sequenced CDR3 bases are TGTGCCAGCACCTCGACAGGGGTAGACACTGAA.

As to this clone: The CDR3 is cut off 3 residues early in the read; its end comes from the germline J gene. J is TRBJ2-2 and V is TRBV19, with 11 bases aligning to TRBD2. Trimming removed 5 bases from V and 5 bases from J; junction bases left unmatched: 10. From germline, CDR1 is LNHDA and CDR2 SQIVND (reference sequence). The CDR3 loop spans 17 amino acids. The covered CDR3 bases are TGTGCCAGTAGTTCCCGGACTAGCGGGTGGGGGACCGGGGAG. Translating gives CASSSRTSGWGTGE. The whole CDR3 region reads CASSSRTSGWGTGELFF.

This clone appeared many times. The read ends 3 residues shy of where the CDR3 ends; the end is completed using the germline J gene. The rearrangement joins TRBV10-3 to TRBJ2-1; 8 bases match TRBD2. The junction had 8 bases not matched to a gene; V was cut back by 6 bases and J by 1 base. Germline V gene sequence: CDR1 ENHRY, CDR2 SYGVKD. This CDR3 spans 16 amino acids. The CDR3: CAISGLAGGSYNEQFF. CDR3 bases read: TGTGCCATCAGCGGACTTGCGGGGGGTTCCTACAATGAG.

This clone was detected a few times. The read falls 3 residues short of the CDR3 end, and the missing part is taken from the germline J gene. The chain joins TRBV7-2 to TRBJ2-5; no clear D gene. This CDR3 region has 13 residues. V was shortened by 2 bases and J by 5 bases, with 9 bases between the two germline ends. Germline CDR1 SGHTA, CDR2 FQGNSA. The CDR3 sequence: CASSLSPGETQYF. The covered CDR3 bases are TGTGCCAGCAGCTTAAGTCCCGGGGAGACC.

This clone was counted a few times. The sequenced fragment ends 3 residues before the CDR3 boundary, so the rest is inferred from the germline J gene. This chain uses TRBV11-3 with TRBJ2-7, with 12 bases identical to TRBD2. The CDR3 is 15 residues long. Trimming removed 5 bases from V and 3 bases from J; junction bases left unmatched: 5. From germline, CDR1 is SGHNT and CDR2 YENEEA. The CDR3 DNA, read in part, is TGTGCCAGCAGCCCCGGGACTAGCGGGCTCTACGAG. This translates into CASSPGTSGLYE. The full CDR3 is CASSPGTSGLYEQYF.

This clone was observed a handful of times. The read terminates 3 residues before the CDR3 end, so the remaining end is supplied by the germline J gene. The rearrangement uses TRBV19 and TRBJ2-7, with TRBD2 matching over 12 bases. The junction had 4 bases not matched to a gene; V was cut back by 5 bases and J by 2 bases. This CDR3 comprises 15 residues. Germline lookup yields CDR1 LNHDA and CDR2 SQIVND (reference sequence). The CDR3 bases that were read are TGTGCCAGTAGTGTCCGGACTAGCGGGACCTACGAG. Its translation is CASSVRTSGTYE. The whole CDR3 sequence is CASSVRTSGTYEQYF.

This clone has at least ten counts. The sequenced fragment ends 3 residues before the CDR3 boundary, so the rest is inferred from the germline J gene. V gene TRBV30 combines with J gene TRBJ2-2, with D perhaps matching TRBD1 (6 bases). The CDR3 is 16 amino acids. Trimming removed 3 bases at V and 5 bases at J, with 19 bases between. The V gene's germline CDR1 is GTSNPN and CDR2 SVGIG (reference sequence). Incomplete CDR3 DNA: TGTGCCTGGAGGGGGGCAGGCTACGATAGGACCGGGGAG. Its translation: CAWRGAGYDRTGE. The complete CDR3 sequence is CAWRGAGYDRTGELFF.

This clone was seen repeatedly, ten times or more. The read halts 3 residues ahead of the CDR3 end, with the missing end drawn from the germline J gene. This chain links TRBV7-2 with TRBJ2-1; D may be TRBD1 (6 bases). V gave up 5 bases and J gave up 3 bases, with 14 bases separating them. The CDR3 sequence is 15 residues long. Germline CDR1 reads SGHTA; CDR2 reads FQGNSA. Incomplete CDR3 DNA: TGTGCCAGCAGCGCCACAGGGTCCTACTACAATGAG. Amino acid sequence: CASSATGSYYNE. The full-length CDR3 reads as CASSATGSYYNEQFF.

At least ten counts were recorded for this clone. The CDR3 end is not reached by the read, which stops 3 residues before it; the germline J gene fills it in. The V call is TRBV10-3, the J call TRBJ2-7; TRBD2 agrees at 9 bases. The CDR3 has 14 amino acids. CDR1 ENHRY and CDR2 SYGVKD come from the germline V gene. Losses at the gene ends were 4 bases for V and 2 bases for J; bases not matched to a gene: 3. The DNA read from the CDR3 is TGTGCCATCAGTGCTAGCGGGATCGCCTACGAG. This codes for CAISASGIAYE. The whole CDR3 reads CAISASGIAYEQYF.

This clone was seen at least ten times. The read ends 3 residues early relative to the CDR3; the germline J gene fills the gap. The V and J genes are TRBV5-1 and TRBJ2-3, with 7 bases that match TRBD2. CDR1 and CDR2 (germline): SGHRS, YFSETQ. J gave up 2 bases and V 0 bases, and 6 bases lay outside the gene matches. This CDR3 has 16 amino acids. The CDR3 reads CASSLAATSPTDTQYF. The DNA read from the CDR3 is TGCGCCAGCAGCTTGGCAGCGACTAGCCCCACAGATACG.

This clone was seen only a few times. The read ends 3 residues before the CDR3 terminus; that terminus is restored from the germline J gene. The gene calls are TRBV5-6 and TRBJ1-2; D remains ambiguous. Germline V lookup: CDR1 SGHDT, CDR2 YYEEEE. The CDR3 is 13 residues long. V dropped 1 base and J dropped 2 bases, with 6 bases sitting between them. The CDR3 here is CASSLQQNYGYTF. The sequenced part of the CDR3 DNA is TGTGCCAGCAGCTTGCAACAGAACTATGGC.

As concerns this clone: The sequenced fragment ends 3 residues before the CDR3 boundary, so the rest is inferred from the germline J gene. This chain uses TRBV10-1 with TRBJ2-1, with 9 bases matching TRBD2. This CDR3 is 17 amino acids long. J gave up 0 bases and V 4 bases, and 7 bases lay outside the gene matches. Per the germline V gene, CDR1 is WNHNN and CDR2 is SYGVQD (reference sequence). The CDR3 DNA, read in part, is TGCGCCAGCAGTGCGTCTAGCGGGGACCGCTCCTACAATGAG. Amino acids: CASSASSGDRSYNE. The CDR3 in full is CASSASSGDRSYNEQFF.

The table lists this clone with many counts. The DNA read from the CDR3 is TGTGCCAGCTCACTTCGGACAGGCGGAGGCCCCTACAATGAG. It is translated as CASSLRTGGGPYNE. The CDR3 in full is CASSLRTGGGPYNEQFF. V and J are TRBV18 and TRBJ2-1; 7 bases are shared with TRBD1. The DNA ends 3 residues before the CDR3 does, and the rest of the CDR3 is filled in from the germline J gene. The CDR3 is 17 residues long. V shed 4 bases and J 2 bases; nucleotides not matched to a gene: 11. In germline, CDR1 is KGHSH, CDR2 LQKENI.

This clone was seen a few times. The CDR3 end is not reached by the read, which stops 3 residues before it; the germline J gene fills it in. This chain connects TRBV5-1 to TRBJ2-5; D perhaps matches TRBD2 (6 bases). CDR3 length equals 16 residues. The V gene's germline CDR1 is SGHRS and CDR2 YFSETQ. The V and J ends lost 3 bases and 3 bases respectively, with 18 bases between them. CDR3 DNA (partial): TGCGCCAGCAGCTGGGAACTAGCCGGGTTAGAAGAGACC. It is translated as CASSWELAGLEET. The entire CDR3 protein is CASSWELAGLEETQYF. The full variable domain, its missing parts supplied by reference TRBV5-1 and TRBJ2-5, is KAGVTQTPRYLIKTRGQQVTLSCSPISGHRSVSWYQQTPGQGLQFLFEYFSETQRNKGNFPGRFSGRQFSNSRSEMNVSTLELGDSALYLCASSWELAGLEETQYFGPGTRLLVL.

This clone was recorded many times. The observed sequence ends 3 residues before the CDR3 terminus, with the missing tail filled in from the germline J gene. This sequence joins TRBV5-1 and TRBJ2-3; TRBD2 agrees at 7 bases. Looked up from germline, CDR1 is SGHRS and CDR2 is YFSETQ. Trimming cost V 3 bases and J 2 bases; bases outside gene matches: 12. This CDR3 spans 17 amino acids. CDR3 loop: CASSYFGLAEHTDTQYF. The covered CDR3 bases are TGCGCCAGCAGCTATTTTGGTCTAGCGGAACACACAGATACG.

As to this clone: The DNA ends 3 residues before the CDR3 does, and the rest of the CDR3 is filled in from the germline J gene. The V call is TRBV29-1, the J call TRBJ2-5; 8 bases are shared with TRBD1. In germline, CDR1 is SQVTM, CDR2 ANQGSEA. The CDR3 loop spans 13 amino acids. V lost 4 bases and J lost 2; bases outside the gene matches: 3. CDR3 bases read: TGCAGCGTTGCCAGGGGGCCTCAAGAGACC. Amino acid sequence: CSVARGPQET. The entire CDR3 protein is CSVARGPQETQYF.

This clone showed up many times. The DNA ends 3 residues before the CDR3 does, and the rest of the CDR3 is filled in from the germline J gene. The rearrangement links TRBV4-1 to TRBJ2-7, with D unresolved. The CDR3 is made up of 17 amino acids. Germline V gives CDR1 MGHRA, CDR2 YSYEKL. The germline V and J ends were trimmed by 4 bases and 3 bases, with 22 bases remaining between them. The CDR3 here is CASSPNHANKARYEQYF. Incomplete CDR3 DNA: TGCGCCAGCAGCCCCAATCACGCCAACAAGGCCCGCTACGAG.

Note on this clone: The read finishes 3 residues shy of the CDR3 end, and the germline J gene is used to complete it. The chain employs TRBV11-3 and TRBJ1-6; 11 nucleotides line up with TRBD1. Germline CDR1 is SGHNT and CDR2 is YENEEA. The CDR3 runs 15 residues. V shed 4 bases and J 6 bases; nucleotides not matched to a gene: 2. This CDR3 is CASSYGQGANSPLHF. The covered CDR3 bases are TGTGCCAGCAGCTATGGACAGGGGGCTAATTCACCC.

A word on this clone: The junction shows a germline mismatch at one end, possibly a read error. Read sequence stops 3 residues before the CDR3 end, and the germline J gene provides the missing end. The rearrangement joins TRBV7-2 to TRBJ1-4; 7 bases align to TRBD1. Germline CDR1 reads SGHTA; CDR2 reads FQGNSA. The CDR3 consists of 15 residues. CDR3 DNA (partial): TGTGCCAGCAGCAAAGACAGGGCCACTACTGAAAAA. Protein product: CASSKDRATTEK. The complete CDR3 sequence is CASSKDRATTEKLFF.

This clone showed up just a few times. From the germline J gene comes the end of the CDR3, since the read stops 3 residues before it. J is TRBJ2-1 and V is TRBV6-2 or TRBV6-3, with 10 bases identical to TRBD2. Germline assignment: CDR1 MNHEY and CDR2 SVGEGT. The V gene end was trimmed by 7 bases and the J gene end by 7 bases; junction bases not matched to a gene: 10. This CDR3 region has 15 residues. The sequenced part of the CDR3 DNA is TGTGCCAGCACTCCCCACAGCGGGGGGGCAAATGAG. This translates into CASTPHSGGANE. The entire CDR3 protein reads CASTPHSGGANEQFF.

The sample holds many counts of this clone. The CDR3 goes on 3 residues after the read ends, and that part is filled in from the germline J gene. The rearrangement joins TRBV5-1 to TRBJ2-7; 9 bases are a match to TRBD1. Germline lookup yields CDR1 SGHRS and CDR2 YFSETQ. The CDR3 runs 14 residues. V was pared by 3 bases and J by 6 bases, with 7 bases of the junction left unmatched. The CDR3 bases that were read are TGCGCCAGCAGCTCCGGGACAGGGCTCCTCGAG. This sequence encodes CASSSGTGLLE. The whole CDR3 reads CASSSGTGLLEQYF. Together with reference TRBV5-1 and TRBJ2-7, the CDR3 gives the full variable domain: KAGVTQTPRYLIKTRGQQVTLSCSPISGHRSVSWYQQTPGQGLQFLFEYFSETQRNKGNFPGRFSGRQFSNSRSEMNVSTLELGDSALYLCASSSGTGLLEQYFGPGTRLTVT.

This clone was detected only a few times. The read terminates 3 residues before the CDR3 end, so the remaining end is supplied by the germline J gene. The rearrangement uses TRBV11-2 and TRBJ2-7; TRBD1 matches at 9 bases. The CDR3 contains 14 residues. The germline gives CDR1 SGHAT, CDR2 FQNNGV. Trimming cost V 3 bases and J 4 bases; bases outside gene matches: 4. CDR3 sequence: CASSLGTGIYEQYF. CDR3 DNA, as far as it was read: TGTGCCAGCAGCTTGGGGACAGGGATTTACGAG.

This clone was counted many times. The read finishes 3 residues shy of the CDR3 end, and the germline J gene is used to complete it. V is TRBV10-3 and J is TRBJ1-5; D call uncertain. Germline V gene lookup returns CDR1 ENHRY and CDR2 SYGVKD. V was clipped by 2 bases and J by 2 bases, with 10 bases between them. The CDR3 contains 15 residues. CDR3 amino acids: CAISEQVGGNQPQHF. CDR3 DNA (partial): TGTGCCATCAGTGAGCAGGTTGGAGGCAATCAGCCC.

The table lists this clone with a few counts. The missing CDR3 end, 3 residues past where the read stops, is filled in from the germline J gene. V is TRBV20-1 and J is TRBJ2-7, with D perhaps matching TRBD1 (5 bases). Germline CDR1 and CDR2: DFQATT and SNEGSKA (reference sequence). The CDR3 is 17 amino acids. Trimming removed 0 bases from V and 0 bases from J, with 18 bases in between. The CDR3 loop reads CSARDLRTRLSSYEQYF. Incomplete CDR3 DNA: TGCAGTGCTAGAGATCTTCGGACAAGGCTTAGCTCCTACGAG.

At least ten counts were recorded for this clone. The CDR3 end is not reached by the read, which stops 3 residues before it; the germline J gene fills it in. V gene TRBV30 combines with J gene TRBJ1-1; TRBD1 aligns across 10 bases. The J segment lost 5 bases and the V segment lost 2 bases, leaving 8 bases of the junction unmatched. CDR3 length equals 15 residues. In germline, CDR1 is GTSNPN, CDR2 SVGIG (reference sequence). The CDR3 bases that were read are TGTGCCTGGAGTACCAGGACAGGGGGACGAACTGAA. Its translation is CAWSTRTGGRTE. The full CDR3 sequence reads CAWSTRTGGRTEAFF. The complete variable domain, with remaining parts taken from reference TRBV30 and TRBJ1-1, reads SQTIHQWPATLVQPVGSPLSLECTVEGTSNPNLYWYRQAAGRGLQLLFYSVGIGQISSEVPQNLSASRPQDRQFILSSKKLLLSDSGFYLCAWSTRTGGRTEAFFGQGTRLTVV.

This clone was counted many times. CDR3 protein: CASSPLSASQETQYF. The CDR3 DNA, read in part, is TGTGCCAGCTCACCACTGAGCGCCTCCCAAGAGACC. The V and J genes are TRBV18 and TRBJ2-5; D gene unclear. The read ends 3 residues shy of where the CDR3 ends; the end is completed using the germline J gene. The CDR3 contains 15 residues. Germline V gives CDR1 KGHSH, CDR2 LQKENI. V lost 1 base, J lost 1 base, and 10 bases lay in between.

This clone was seen repeatedly, ten times or more. The read terminates 3 residues before the CDR3 end, so the remaining end is supplied by the germline J gene. V usage is TRBV4-1 and J usage is TRBJ1-3; 8 nucleotides match TRBD1. V shed 3 bases, J shed 3 bases, and the junction held 4 bases outside the gene matches. The CDR3 covers 15 residues. Germline lookup yields CDR1 MGHRA and CDR2 YSYEKL. CDR3: CASSHGQGNGNTIYF. The sequenced CDR3 bases are TGCGCCAGCAGCCATGGACAGGGAAATGGAAACACC.